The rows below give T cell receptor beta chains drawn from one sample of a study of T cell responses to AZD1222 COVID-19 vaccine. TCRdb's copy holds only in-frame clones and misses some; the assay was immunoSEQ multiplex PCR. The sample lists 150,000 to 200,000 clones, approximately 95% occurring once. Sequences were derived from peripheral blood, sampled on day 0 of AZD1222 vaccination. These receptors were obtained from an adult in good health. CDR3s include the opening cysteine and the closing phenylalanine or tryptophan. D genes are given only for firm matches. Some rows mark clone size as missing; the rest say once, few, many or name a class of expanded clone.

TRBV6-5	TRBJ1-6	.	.	TGTGCCAGCAGTTACACCTTTCAGGGAAATAATTCACCCCTCCACTTT	CASSYTFQGNNSPLHF
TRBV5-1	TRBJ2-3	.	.	TGCGCCAGCAGCCCGGCCGAGGGCGAGTGGAATACGCAGTATTTT	CASSPAEGEWNTQYF
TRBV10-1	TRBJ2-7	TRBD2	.	TGCGCCAGCAGTGAGTTAGCGGGATCCTACGAGCAGTACTTC	CASSELAGSYEQYF
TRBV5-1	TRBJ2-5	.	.	TGCGCCAGCAGGGTAGGGAATCAAGAGACCCAGTACTTC	CASRVGNQETQYF
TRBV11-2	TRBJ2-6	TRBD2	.	TGTGCCAGCAGGAATCCTCCGGGGGGACGCGGGGCAGGGGCCAACGTCCTGACTTTC	CASRNPPGGRGAGANVLTF
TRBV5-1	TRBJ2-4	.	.	TGCGCCAGCAGCTTGGAGAGGGAACAAAACATTCAGTACTTC	CASSLEREQNIQYF
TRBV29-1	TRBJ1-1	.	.	TGCAGCGCAGAGGGGCAGCTGAACACTGAAGCTTTCTTT	CSAEGQLNTEAFF
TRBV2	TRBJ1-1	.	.	TGTGCCAGCAGTCCCAGACAGATTATGAACACTGAAGCTTTCTTT	CASSPRQIMNTEAFF
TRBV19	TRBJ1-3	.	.	TGTGCCAGTTTGAGGGGATCTGGAAACACCATATATTTT	CASLRGSGNTIYF
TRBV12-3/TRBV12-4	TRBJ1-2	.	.	TGTGCCAGCAGTTTAGTACAGGCCTATGGCTACACCTTC	CASSLVQAYGYTF
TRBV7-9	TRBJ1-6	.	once	TGTGCCAGCAGCCTCCCACGTGGGATACAGGGCCTACCTTTCACCCTCCACTTT	CASSLPRGIQGLPFTLHF
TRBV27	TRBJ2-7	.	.	TGTGCCAGCAGTTCAGTCCATTACTACGAGCAGTACTTC	CASSSVHYYEQYF
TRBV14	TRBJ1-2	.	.	TGTGCCAGCAGCCAGTGGGAACGGGCTGGCTACACCTTC	CASSQWERAGYTF
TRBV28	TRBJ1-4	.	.	TGTGCCAGCAGTTCCTTAGAGATGGCTGAAAAACTGTTTTTT	CASSSLEMAEKLFF
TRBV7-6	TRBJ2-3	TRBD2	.	TGTGCCAGCAGCTTAGCGCGGGGGGCCGTGAGCACAGATACGCAGTATTTT	CASSLARGAVSTDTQYF
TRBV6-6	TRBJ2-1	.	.	TGTGCCAGCAGTTACTCGGGGCCAGCGGCCTACAATGAGCAGTTCTTC	CASSYSGPAAYNEQFF
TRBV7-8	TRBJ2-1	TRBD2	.	TGTGCCAGCAGCTTAGTTAGCGGGAGTTATAATGAGCAGTTCTTC	CASSLVSGSYNEQFF
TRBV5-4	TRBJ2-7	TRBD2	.	TGTGCCAGCAGCCAGAGCGGGGTCTTAACCTACGAGCAGTACTTC	CASSQSGVLTYEQYF
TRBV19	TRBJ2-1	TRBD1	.	TGTGCCAGTAGGAAGATCTGGGACAGGGGTTACAATGAGCAGTTCTTC	CASRKIWDRGYNEQFF
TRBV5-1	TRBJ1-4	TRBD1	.	TGCGCCAGCAGCGGGACCGGGACAGAAAATGAAAAACTGTTTTTT	CASSGTGTENEKLFF
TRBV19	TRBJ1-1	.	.	TGTGCCAGTTCGCGGGGGCGGGTTGGGAACACTGAAGCTTTCTTT	CASSRGRVGNTEAFF
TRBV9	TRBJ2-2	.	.	TGTGCCAGCAGCGTCGGCCAGAACACCGGGGAGCTGTTTTTT	CASSVGQNTGELFF
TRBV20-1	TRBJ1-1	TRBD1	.	TGCAGTGCTAGTTTGGGACAGAGTATGAACACTGAAGCTTTCTTT	CSASLGQSMNTEAFF
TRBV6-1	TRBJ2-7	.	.	TGTGCCAGCAGTGAAGCCTTCGTGACAGCTTACGAGCAGTACTTC	CASSEAFVTAYEQYF